This is a list of T cell receptor beta chains from one sample in a study of T cell responses to AZD1222 COVID-19 vaccine. The table came from immunoSEQ multiplex PCR; TCRdb's copy has only in-frame clones and leaves some out. This table has roughly 190,000 clones, roughly nine tenths appearing once. This specimen consisted of peripheral blood, obtained 28 days after the second AZD1222 dose. The source of these receptors is an adult who received the AZD1222 COVID-19 vaccine. Each CDR3 is given with its conserved first and last residue. A D gene is named only where the DNA matches it firmly. The size entry is marked missing in some rows and otherwise reads once, few, many or a size class.

j_gene | d_gene | v_gene | abundance | CDR3aa | CDR3nt
TRBJ1-6 | . | TRBV14 | . | CASSPLQGSPLHF | TGTGCCAGCAGCCCCCTACAAGGCTCACCCCTCCACTTT
TRBJ2-1 | . | TRBV21-1 | . | CASSRQGDEQFF | TGTGCCAGCAGCAGACAGGGAGATGAGCAGTTCTTC
TRBJ1-2 | . | TRBV28 | . | CASSTPRSGRTAFDGYTF | TGTGCCAGCAGTACTCCCCGATCAGGACGGACCGCCTTTGATGGCTACACCTTC
TRBJ1-2 | TRBD1 | TRBV28 | . | CASSAGGPTELNYGYTF | TGTGCCAGCAGTGCAGGGGGACCGACGGAACTTAACTATGGCTACACCTTC
TRBJ1-2 | TRBD1 | TRBV28 | . | CASSLPLEGQGSIYGYTF | TGTGCCAGCAGTTTACCCCTCGAGGGACAGGGGTCGATCTATGGCTACACCTTC
TRBJ2-7 | TRBD1 | TRBV28 | few | CASSLALPGQSTYEQYF | TGTGCCAGCAGCCTAGCCCTACCGGGACAGTCAACCTACGAGCAGTACTTC
TRBJ2-1 | . | TRBV11-2 | . | CASSSGLVNEQFF | TGTGCCAGCAGCTCCGGACTGGTCAATGAGCAGTTCTTC
TRBJ2-1 | . | TRBV30 | . | CAWSIVGADNEQFF | TGTGCCTGGAGTATTGTGGGAGCGGACAATGAGCAGTTCTTC
TRBJ1-3 | . | TRBV18 | . | CASSPPRGAGGNTIYF | TGTGCCAGCTCACCACCCCGCGGCGCAGGGGGAAACACCATATATTTT
TRBJ1-2 | . | TRBV4-1 | . | CASSQPRGGTGGRLWTYGYTF | TGCGCCAGCAGCCAACCTCGGGGCGGGACCGGAGGCAGGTTATGGACCTATGGCTACACCTTC
TRBJ2-3 | TRBD2 | TRBV9 | . | CASSVVPAGGDTQYF | TGTGCCAGCAGCGTAGTGCCAGCGGGAGGAGATACGCAGTATTTT
TRBJ2-2 | . | TRBV11-2 | . | CASSFLPYRGELFF | TGTGCCAGCAGCTTCCTACCTTATCGTGGGGAGCTGTTTTTT
TRBJ1-3 | . | TRBV2 | . | CASSEGLLGSGNTIYF | TGTGCCAGCAGTGAGGGCCTGTTGGGCTCTGGAAACACCATATATTTT
TRBJ2-7 | . | TRBV6-6 | . | CASSIRDLSWQYF | TGTGCCAGCAGTATTCGGGACCTGTCTTGGCAGTACTTC
TRBJ2-3 | . | TRBV4-1 | . | CASSQLGLGTRTDTQYF | TGCGCCAGCAGCCAATTGGGTTTGGGGACTCGGACAGATACGCAGTATTTT
TRBJ1-3 | . | TRBV28 | . | CASSPPRGAAGNTIYF | TGTGCCAGCAGTCCACCTCGGGGGGCCGCTGGAAACACCATATATTTT
TRBJ2-3 | . | TRBV6-5 | . | CASGIDDGDTQYF | TGTGCCAGCGGGATTGACGACGGAGATACGCAGTATTTT
TRBJ1-1 | . | TRBV6-5 | once | CASSRGGPAEAFF | TGTGCCAGCAGCCGGGGGGGTCCCGCTGAAGCTTTCTTT
TRBJ1-2 | TRBD1 | TRBV23-1 | . | CASSHFGTGRVDGYTF | TGCGCCAGCAGTCACTTCGGGACAGGGCGGGTTGATGGCTACACCTTC
TRBJ2-7 | TRBD2 | TRBV7-9 | . | CASSLVGSGSYEQYF | TGTGCCAGCAGCTTAGTCGGTAGCGGGAGTTACGAGCAGTACTTC
TRBJ2-1 | TRBD1 | TRBV2 | . | CASSEPLDRASYNEQFF | TGTGCCAGCAGTGAGCCCCTGGACAGGGCCTCCTACAATGAGCAGTTCTTC
TRBJ1-6 | . | TRBV4-1 | . | CASSPAPPHRPYSPLHF | TGCGCCAGCAGCCCGGCCCCCCCCCACCGACCCTATTCACCCCTCCACTTT
TRBJ2-7 | TRBD1 | TRBV5-1 | . | CASSLPGTGSYEQYF | TGCGCCAGCAGCTTGCCGGGGACAGGCTCCTACGAGCAGTACTTC
TRBJ2-1 | . | TRBV21-1 | . | CASSKDRSPYNEQFF | TGTGCCAGCAGCAAAGACCGGAGCCCCTACAATGAGCAGTTCTTC
TRBJ1-1 | . | TRBV24-1 | . | CATSDFTGPTMNTEAFF | TGTGCCACCAGTGACTTTACAGGGCCTACCATGAACACTGAAGCTTTCTTT
TRBJ2-1 | . | TRBV7-3 | . | CASSLTFSEQFF | TGTGCCAGCAGCTTAACTTTTAGTGAGCAGTTCTTC
TRBJ2-7 | TRBD1 | TRBV2 | . | CASSGTGAPYEQYF | TGTGCCAGCAGTGGGACAGGGGCACCCTACGAGCAGTACTTC
TRBJ1-2 | . | TRBV12-3/TRBV12-4 | . | CASSPLRFYGYTF | TGTGCCAGCAGCCCCCTTCGGTTCTATGGCTACACCTTC
TRBJ2-1 | . | TRBV14 | . | CASSQEGGNIYNEQFF | TGTGCCAGCAGCCAAGAGGGTGGCAATATCTACAATGAGCAGTTCTTC
TRBJ1-6 | TRBD1 | TRBV2 | . | CASKGTVNSPLHF | TGTGCCAGCAAGGGGACAGTTAATTCACCCCTCCACTTT
TRBJ1-2 | TRBD1 | TRBV9 | . | CASSPGTGGDYGYTF | TGTGCCAGCAGCCCTGGGACAGGGGGCGACTATGGCTACACCTTC
TRBJ2-2 | . | TRBV6-5 | . | CASGFSHNTGELFF | TGTGCCAGTGGGTTTTCACACAACACCGGGGAGCTGTTTTTT
TRBJ2-5 | . | TRBV2 | . | CASRPGRAGETQYF | TGTGCCAGCAGACCCGGTCGGGCGGGAGAGACCCAGTACTTC
TRBJ2-7 | . | TRBV29-1 | . | CSVESLDEQYF | TGCAGCGTGGAGTCTCTGGACGAGCAGTACTTC
TRBJ1-5 | TRBD1 | TRBV4-2 | . | CASTDRDGAQPQHF | TGTGCCAGCACCGACAGGGATGGGGCTCAGCCCCAGCATTTT
TRBJ2-7 | . | TRBV11-2 | . | CASSLDGAYEQYF | TGTGCCAGCAGCCTCGACGGGGCCTACGAGCAGTACTTC
TRBJ2-1 | TRBD2 | TRBV28 | . | CASSRGGVGYNEQFF | TGTGCCAGCAGTCGGGGGGGAGTGGGCTACAATGAGCAGTTCTTC
TRBJ2-1 | . | TRBV28 | . | CASSRALWEQFF | TGTGCCAGCAGTAGGGCCCTTTGGGAGCAGTTCTTC
TRBJ1-2 | . | TRBV18 | once | CASSPGANYGYTF | TGTGCCAGCTCACCAGGGGCAAACTATGGCTACACCTTC
TRBJ2-1 | TRBD2 | TRBV27 | . | CASTTSGKSEQFF | TGTGCCAGCACTACTAGCGGGAAGAGTGAGCAGTTCTTC
TRBJ1-1 | TRBD1 | TRBV6-5 | . | CASRATGVAYTEAFF | TGTGCCAGCAGAGCTACAGGGGTGGCGTACACTGAAGCTTTCTTT
TRBJ1-2 | . | TRBV10-1 | . | CASSAQANYGYTF | TGCGCCAGCAGTGCGCAAGCTAACTATGGCTACACCTTC
TRBJ1-2 | . | TRBV28 | . | CASSQVSTERFDGYTF | TGTGCCAGCAGTCAGGTTTCGACAGAGAGGTTCGATGGCTACACCTTC
TRBJ2-1 | . | TRBV7-2 | . | CASRTRETYNEQFF | TGTGCCAGCAGAACCCGGGAGACCTACAATGAGCAGTTCTTC
TRBJ2-7 | . | TRBV6-5 | . | CASIQGNREDEQYF | TGTGCCAGCATCCAGGGCAACCGGGAAGACGAGCAGTACTTC
TRBJ1-4 | TRBD1 | TRBV7-9 | . | CASRRDSYSTNEKLFF | TGTGCCAGCAGGAGGGACAGCTATTCAACTAATGAAAAACTGTTTTTT
TRBJ1-4 | TRBD1 | TRBV2 | . | CASSTGGASLLEKLFF | TGTGCCAGCAGTACAGGGGGCGCTTCACTTCTTGAAAAACTGTTTTTT
TRBJ2-6 | TRBD1 | TRBV30 | . | CAWNGDRTSSRANVLTF | TGTGCCTGGAACGGGGACAGGACCTCCTCTAGGGCCAACGTCCTGACTTTC
TRBJ1-2 | TRBD1 | TRBV3-1/TRBV3-2 | . | CASSSYSPGQNNYGYTF | TGTGCCAGCAGCTCCTACTCCCCGGGACAGAATAACTATGGCTACACCTTC
TRBJ1-2 | . | TRBV11-2 | . | CASSLSDNGYGYTF | TGTGCCAGCAGCTTAAGCGACAATGGCTATGGCTACACCTTC
TRBJ1-6 | TRBD1 | TRBV19 | . | CASSMGRGRSYNSPLHF | TGTGCCAGTAGTATGGGGAGGGGGCGATCCTATAATTCACCCCTCCACTTT
TRBJ2-1 | TRBD2 | TRBV7-9 | once | CASSLSSGSLRWEQFF | TGTGCCAGCAGCTTATCTAGCGGGAGCCTCCGTTGGGAGCAGTTCTTC
TRBJ2-7 | . | TRBV28 | . | CASSPSIQYEQYF | TGTGCCAGCAGTCCTTCCATCCAGTACGAGCAGTACTTC
TRBJ2-3 | TRBD2 | TRBV10-1 | . | CASSEGTSGTDTQYF | TGCGCCAGCAGCGAAGGGACTAGCGGCACAGATACGCAGTATTTT
TRBJ2-7 | TRBD2 | TRBV28 | . | CASSFYEFSGRGYEQYF | TGTGCCAGCAGTTTTTATGAGTTTAGCGGGAGAGGGTACGAGCAGTACTTC